This T cell receptor beta chain was observed in a study of control samples from healthy donors and cancer patients (TCRdb year 2020). To note about this clone: Its antigen remains undetermined. Base quality data are lacking; no much larger clone is found one base away.

The library was obtained by the immunoSEQ multiplex PCR assay. The table was pulled from immuneACCESS by TCRdb, which kept in-frame rearrangements only. Such tables lose some clones; where checked, under half of the loss comes from unresolved V genes, and the rest has no known cause. The sample yields tens of thousands of clones; 95% to 97% were counted once. The ten top clones hold around 1.9% of the sample. The CDR3 covers 13 residues, taking in both the cysteine and the phenylalanine. Solely the CDR3 DNA is kept, with 39 bases framed from the first base. The germline V gene supplies CDR1 SNHLY and CDR2 FYNNEI. At the junction V is shortened by 6 bases and J by 3 bases; bases outside the gene matches: 4.

The clonotype comes from a woman aged 25-40 years in good health. Recombination linked TRBV2 to TRBJ2-7; 8 central bases correspond to TRBD2. The sequenced sample consisted of blood. The CDR3 protein is CASRWLAGYEQYF. In nucleotides, the sequence is TGTGCCAGCAGGTGGCTAGCGGGCTACGAGCAGTACTTC.